This TCR beta chain was captured by sequencing in a study of CD8+ T cells in alopecia areata. Study details: The study gave treated patients oral tofacitinib at 5 to 10 mg twice daily. Affected scalp percentage gauged treated patients' severity. Tofacitinib continued for 6 to 18 months and was then withheld for 6 months. Study-wide results and limits: For lesional scalp, especially alopecia totalis/universalis, clonality was higher than in normal scalp.

Described treatment: oral pan-JAK inhibitor, 5-10 mg twice daily. The germline gives CDR1 MNHEY, CDR2 SVGAGI. This CDR3 spans 15 amino acids. With 2 bases removed from V and 2 bases from J, the gap between germline ends came to 11 bases. cDNA prepared by RNA extraction and subsequent reverse transcription served as the template for sequencing. Generated by immunoSEQ multiplex PCR, the TCRdb table keeps only in-frame clones and is missing some. Of some 220,000 clones listed, about three fifths are singletons. This clone was found a few times. Its matching antigen is unknown. V usage is TRBV6-5 and J usage is TRBJ2-3, with D perhaps given as TRBD1 or TRBD2 (5 bases each). This TCR was recovered from a human donor with alopecia areata. This material consisted of CD4+ T cells sorted from blood, taken at week 4, from a patient treated with tofacitinib. The chain's CDR3 is CASSYRSGPTDTQYF. CDR3 nucleotides: TGTGCCAGCAGTTACAGGTCGGGACCCACAGATACGCAGTATTTT.